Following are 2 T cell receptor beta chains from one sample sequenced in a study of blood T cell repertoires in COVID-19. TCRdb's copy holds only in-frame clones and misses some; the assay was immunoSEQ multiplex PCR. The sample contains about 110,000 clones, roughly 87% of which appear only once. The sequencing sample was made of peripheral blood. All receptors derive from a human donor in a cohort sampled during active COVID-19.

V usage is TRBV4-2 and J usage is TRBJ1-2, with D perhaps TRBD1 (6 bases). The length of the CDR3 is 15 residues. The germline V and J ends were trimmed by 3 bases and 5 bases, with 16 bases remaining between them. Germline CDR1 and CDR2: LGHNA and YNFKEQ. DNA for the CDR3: TGTGCCAGCAGCCAGGCGGACAGTTCAGGGTATGGCTACACCTTC. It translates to CASSQADSSGYGYTF.

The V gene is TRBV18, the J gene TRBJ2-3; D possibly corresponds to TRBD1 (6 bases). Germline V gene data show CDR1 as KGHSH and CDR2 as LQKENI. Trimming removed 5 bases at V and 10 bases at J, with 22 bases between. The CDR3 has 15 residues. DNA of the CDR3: TGTGCCAGCTCAGAGGTTCACCTTACAGGGATTCCGCAGTATTTT. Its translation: CASSEVHLTGIPQYF.